This T cell receptor beta chain appears in the sequencing data of a study of cytomegalovirus exposure and HLA in healthy donors. Findings and caveats of the study: Rarity marked most TCR sequences, yet some public TCRs occurred in many donors. The study listed some 160 cytomegalovirus-associated TCR beta chains. According to a subsequent analysis, TCR clusters identified in the first cohort showed a tendency to co-occur across the 100 to 150 validation repertoires.

Note on this clone: Antigen: not known.

Profiled with immunoSEQ multiplex PCR; TCRdb holds only in-frame clones, not every one. There are more than 55,000 clones in the sample; 70% to 90% occur only once, and around 1.3% lies in the top ten. Trimming pared 5 bases from V and 3 bases from J, leaving 23 bases between. Germline assignment: CDR1 SNHLY and CDR2 FYNNEI. The CDR3 runs to 18 residues. Source material: PBMCs. The chain employs TRBV2 and TRBJ2-4; a weak D match, TRBD1 (6 bases). This TCR was sampled from a young woman in good health and CMV-seronegative. The CDR3 sequence: CASSTLLGQPGRKNIQYF. In DNA, the CDR3 is TGTGCCAGCAGTACCCTCCTAGGACAGCCGGGACGCAAAAACATTCAGTACTTC.